This TCR beta chain came from a study of glioma-infiltrating T cells after dendritic cell vaccination. V was shortened by 3 bases and J by 0 bases, with 7 bases between the two germline ends. This CDR3 is built from 14 residues. Per the germline V gene, CDR1 is MGHDK and CDR2 is SYGVNS. The time point denotes: after dendritic cell vaccination, including at tumor progression/relapse. The protocol was immunoSEQ multiplex PCR, while the TCRdb copy is restricted to in-frame clones and leaves out a portion. The table records over 80,000 clones, roughly four fifths of them present only once. This clone was detected once.

This rearrangement joins TRBV25-1 to TRBJ2-3; the D is unclear. This specimen was blood, taken after dendritic cell vaccination. This receptor was obtained from a human donor with glioblastoma. This CDR3 is CASSDPTSTDTQYF. The CDR3 DNA reads TGTGCCAGCAGTGACCCGACTAGCACAGATACGCAGTATTTT.